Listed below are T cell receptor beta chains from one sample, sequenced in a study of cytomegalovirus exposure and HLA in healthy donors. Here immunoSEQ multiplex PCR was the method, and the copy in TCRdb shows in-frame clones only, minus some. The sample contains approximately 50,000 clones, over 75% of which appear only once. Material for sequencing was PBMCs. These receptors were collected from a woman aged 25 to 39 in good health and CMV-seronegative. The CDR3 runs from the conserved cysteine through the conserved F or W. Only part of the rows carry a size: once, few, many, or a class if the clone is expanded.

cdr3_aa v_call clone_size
CASSSGMSTEAFF TRBV7-6 .
CASSRTGQFYGYTF TRBV9 .
CASSVVGGLANTGELFF TRBV9 .
CASSRRDSSYNEQFF TRBV5-1 once
CASSFWAGSTDTQYF TRBV11-2 .
CASSQSRTSKSWELFF TRBV7-8 .
CASSPQGSGDRGANEQFF TRBV9 .
CASSLGQFNEKLFF TRBV5-6 .
CAWSVGEPQHF TRBV30 once
CASSYSATDRYGYTF TRBV6-5 .
CASSARDRGFGGELFF TRBV7-2 .
CASSLTSGYFNSYNEQFF TRBV27 .
CASSLGHNQPQHF TRBV7-3 once
CASSEYGGGTDTQYF TRBV25-1 .
CASSVVGPAGARYGYTF TRBV11-2 .
CASSRPGTGPSTEAFF TRBV27 .
CAGRYRVGTEAFF TRBV2 .
CASSTGTSGTSWNEQFF TRBV11-2 .
CASSRLGTSGSTDTQYF TRBV27 .
CASSLEPPDRGRQPQHF TRBV5-1 .
CASSPLTGSRAFF TRBV7-2 once
CASSFNRGKDYEQYF TRBV28 .
CASSTLRGRISEAFF TRBV27 .
CATSSLLNQPGQGAYEQYF TRBV15 .
CASSSSHRVDEQYF TRBV28 .
CASSQGTSGVYEQYF TRBV4-3 .
CASSYSDRSEAFF TRBV5-1 .
CSVGKDSHGYTF TRBV29-1 .
CSPRGLATLSSSYEQYF TRBV29-1 .
CASSNTGTGEETQYF TRBV6-5 .
CASSFNADYGYTF TRBV11-1 .
CASSLGWGGVETQYF TRBV5-1 .
CASSLGTGGIYSYEQYF TRBV11-2 .
CASSFQQGDEQYF TRBV5-1 .
CASSVGGRVEQFF TRBV25-1 .
CASTQQQVPNTEAFF TRBV11-2 .
CASRKDRDVYEQYF TRBV5-4 .
CASSGTGRTDTQYF TRBV5-6 .
CASREVGGSYNEQFF TRBV5-1 .
CASSYSERDRASGYTF TRBV6-5 few
CATSRDWAGDDGYTF TRBV15 .
CASSPGQVYSYEQYF TRBV28 few
CASSLQGTHSGNTIYF TRBV7-8 .
CASMDLAGSYNEQFF TRBV5-1 .
CSVKSGESSYNEQFF TRBV29-1 .
CASSLPRFNTGELFF TRBV7-8 .
CASTYVGGGTDTQYF TRBV6-6 .